This T cell receptor (beta chain) originates from a study of a mutant IDH1 vaccine in newly diagnosed glioma (TCRdb year 2021). Some background on the complete study: Vaccination was initiated 4-6 weeks after radiotherapy alone, or concurrently with temozolomide cycles in the chemotherapy-containing groups. Before enrollment, most patients had been given radiochemotherapy with temozolomide as standard therapy, while the rest had received either radiotherapy alone or temozolomide alone. Of the approximately 35 treated patients, approximately 62% were male and around 40% were female, and the mean age was 40.4 years. Visit V12 was the week-35 safety follow-up and visit V13 was the week-47 end of study. For exploratory analyses, around 26 treated patients had longitudinal TCRB deep sequencing done wherever samples were available. Six visits were used for peripheral blood collection: V03 (baseline), V05, V07, V10, V12 and V13.

The CDR3 spans 15 residues, from the cysteine through the phenylalanine. The sequence is cut down to CDR3 DNA, 45 bases in frame from base 1. Trimming removed 1 base from V and 4 bases from J; the gene matches leave 5 bases unexplained. The germline V gene (reference sequence) yields SEHNR for CDR1 and FQNEAQ for CDR2. The library was obtained by the immunoSEQ multiplex PCR assay. The hsTCRB Kit was used according to the manufacturer's protocol to amplify rearranged TCR beta chain sequences. Sequencing of TCRB libraries was carried out on an Illumina MiSeq. The study's own analysis went as follows. The kit vendor's proprietary platform handled demultiplexing, trimming and gene mapping. TCRdb limited this immuneACCESS table to in-frame rearrangements with V and J called. A share of clones is missing; checked studies link under half to unresolved V genes, and the rest is unexplained. D and trimming come from the DNA, and the V and J calls and clone size come from that table. The sample table holds almost 95,000 clones, of which about 90% were seen once. Roughly 0.78% of the sample is in the top ten clones.

In regard to this clone: There is no known antigen for this receptor. Base qualities are not at hand, and no much larger clone is one base apart.

Summary of the overall study and its limitations: Availability determined which PBMC samples were chosen for TCRB deep sequencing. The authors noted that analyses of patient blood samples could not be reproduced because of sample limitations. Changes in the top peripheral T cell clonotypes picked up by TCRB sequencing did not appear to be linked to pseudoprogression. Immune responses induced by the vaccine were seen in around 93% of patients across multiple MHC alleles.

The sample's time point label is to be understood as: week 47, end of study. Every vaccine dose consisted of 300 ug of a 20-mer mutant IDH1 peptide in Montanide, administered subcutaneously together with topical imiquimod. Patients were given eight vaccinations, in weeks 1, 3, 5, 7, 11, 15, 19 and 23, which matched visits V03 through V10. Donors had newly diagnosed WHO grade 3 or 4 IDH1-mutant astrocytomas with loss of nuclear ATRX. The samples were drawn from NOA16, a multicentre, single-arm, open-label phase I trial in Germany that tested a mutant IDH1 peptide vaccine in humans for the first time. Genomic DNA for TCRB sequencing was isolated from EDTA blood with the DNeasy Blood and Tissue Kit.

The receptor chain draws on TRBV7-9 and TRBJ1-2, with 8 bases matching TRBD1. Sample: PBMCs, taken from a glioma patient whose treatment included an IDH1 peptide vaccine. This TCR came from a woman in her 50s with glioma. The DNA is as follows: TGTGCCAGCAGCTTAGGCGGACAGGGCAGCTATGGCTACACCTTC. Its translation reads: CASSLGGQGSYGYTF.